The 27 T cell receptor beta chains below come from one sample, sequenced in a study of T-cell reconstitution after alpha-beta-depleted transplantation in children. A TCRbeta library incorporating unique molecular identifiers was prepared. Via MiXCR, TCRdb re-called the PCR reads, giving one row per CDR3 protein. The table has some 150,000 distinct CDR3 sequences, 7.5% to 9% seen once. The material was PBMCs, mostly from graft donor cells, obtained 180 days after TCRalphabeta/CD19-depleted stem cell transplant. The receptors originated from a female patient between 2 and 15 years old who had a stem cell transplant for congenital amegakaryocytic thrombocytopenia, so the T cells may come from the graft donor.

The table lists this clonotype with a few counts. The chain links TRBV27 to TRBJ2-7; TRBD2 matches at 14 bases. J was trimmed by 2 bases and V by 6 bases; bases with no gene match: 9. CDR3 size: 17 residues. The V gene's germline CDR1 is MNHEY and CDR2 SMNVEV (reference sequence). CDR3 sequence (DNA): TGTGCCAGCAGAAAATATAAGACTAGCGGGGGGGCCTACGAGCAGTACTTC. Amino acid sequence: CASRKYKTSGGAYEQYF.

The CDR3 reads CASTSAPNEKLFF. As DNA, the CDR3 is TGTGCCAGCACCAGCGCGCCTAATGAAAAACTGTTTTTT. This chain joins TRBV6-1 and TRBJ1-4, with unresolved D. V was cut by 7 bases and J by 3 bases, with 9 bases left in between. The CDR3 runs to 13 residues. CDR1 is MNHNS, CDR2 SASEGT, per germline.

A note on this clonotype: Being one base from a much bigger clone, this may be a read error. This chain joins TRBV3-1 and TRBJ2-4; tentatively, D is TRBD2 (5 bases). Looked up from germline, CDR1 is LGHDT and CDR2 is YNNKEL (reference sequence). The CDR3 extends over 15 amino acids. The CDR3 nucleotides read TGTGCCAGCAGCCGTGGCGGTCTAGCCAAAAACAGTCAGTACTTC. It codes for CASSRGGLAKNSQYF.

This clonotype was observed a few times. This chain connects TRBV20-1 to TRBJ2-6; D may be TRBD1 (5 bases). Trimming took off 3 bases at V and 2 bases at J, with 11 bases between the two ends. The CDR3 has 15 residues. Germline V gene lookup returns CDR1 DFQATT and CDR2 SNEGSKA (reference sequence). The CDR3 spells CSASTLQAGANVLTF. DNA for the CDR3: TGCAGTGCTAGTACTCTACAGGCTGGGGCCAACGTCCTGACTTTC.

This clonotype was counted many times. This rearrangement joins TRBV6-5 to TRBJ2-7; TRBD1 matches 7 bases. Germline CDR1 MNHEY, CDR2 SVGAGI. The trim removed 2 bases at V and 0 bases at J, leaving 7 bases unmatched. The CDR3 contains 16 residues. The CDR3: CASSYRQGTFSYEQYF. The CDR3 nucleotides are TGTGCCAGCAGTTACAGACAGGGAACCTTCTCCTACGAGCAGTACTTC.

This clonotype was counted only a few times. The V call is TRBV5-4, the J call TRBJ1-5; 10 nucleotides match TRBD1. This CDR3 is 14 amino acids long. V was pared by 4 bases and J by 3 bases, with 1 base of the junction left unmatched. Germline V gene data show CDR1 as SGHNT and CDR2 as YYREEE (reference sequence). CDR3 coding DNA: TGTGCCAGCAGCCGACAGGGGGCCAATCAGCCCCAGCATTTT. Its protein is CASSRQGANQPQHF.

This clonotype was found many times. CDR3 in amino acids: CASSLSGDNEQFF. The CDR3, as DNA: TGTGCCAGCAGCTTATCTGGAGACAATGAGCAGTTCTTC. This sequence joins TRBV7-6 and TRBJ2-1; D not resolved. V gave up 2 bases and J gave up 5 bases, with 7 bases separating them. The germline CDR1 and CDR2 sequences are SGHVS and FNYEAQ. The CDR3 spans 13 residues.

This clonotype was detected only a few times. The V and J genes are TRBV2 and TRBJ1-6; D is ambiguous. V was trimmed by 7 bases and J by 4 bases, leaving 14 bases between them. Germline-derived CDR1 and CDR2 are SNHLY and FYNNEI. This CDR3 spans 15 amino acids. Here the CDR3 reads CASILGRNYNSPLHF. CDR3 nucleotides: TGTGCCAGCATTCTCGGACGGAATTATAATTCACCCCTCCACTTT.

This clonotype was recorded a few times. The gene calls are TRBV5-6 and TRBJ2-2; TRBD1 might be the D (5 bases). Germline CDR1 and CDR2: SGHDT and YYEEEE. V dropped 2 bases and J dropped 4 bases, with 24 bases sitting between them. The CDR3 runs to 19 residues. The CDR3 protein is CASSFRTRRVLWATGELFF. CDR3 coding DNA: TGTGCCAGCAGCTTCCGGACACGAAGGGTCCTCTGGGCCACCGGGGAGCTGTTTTTT.

This clonotype was found many times. The chain is built from TRBV20-1 and TRBJ2-3, with 12 bases lining up with TRBD2. Germline V gene sequence: CDR1 DFQATT, CDR2 SNEGSKA (reference sequence). The CDR3 is 17 amino acids. J lost 4 bases, V lost 7 bases, and 15 bases had no gene match. The CDR3 sequence: CSGILTSGSWISDTQYF. CDR3 coding DNA: TGCAGTGGTATCTTGACTAGCGGGAGTTGGATCTCAGATACGCAGTATTTT.

There are many counts of this clonotype. The DNA of the CDR3 is TGTGCCAGCAGTCGACAGGGTCACTCCTACGAGCAGTACTTC. It yields the protein CASSRQGHSYEQYF. This sequence joins TRBV6-1 and TRBJ2-7; 7 positions match TRBD1. Looked up from germline, CDR1 is MNHNS and CDR2 is SASEGT. After removal of 5 bases from V and 0 bases from J, the junction contained 4 bases not matched to a gene. CDR3 size: 14 residues.

This clonotype was counted a single time. The genes are TRBV20-1 and TRBJ2-1; 7 bases agree with TRBD2. Germline V gene sequence: CDR1 DFQATT, CDR2 SNEGSKA (reference sequence). V lost 4 bases to trimming and J lost 8 bases; unmatched junction nucleotides: 11. CDR3 size: 14 residues. This CDR3 is CSATTSNTLDEQFF. In DNA, the CDR3 is TGCAGTGCTACGACTAGCAACACCCTCGATGAGCAGTTCTTC.

V is TRBV5-1 and J is TRBJ1-4; 10 bases map to TRBD1. J lost 12 bases, V lost 5 bases, and 7 bases had no gene match. CDR3 length: 13 residues. Germline V gene sequence: CDR1 SGHRS, CDR2 YFSETQ. Here the CDR3 DNA reads TGCGCCAGCAGGGGGACAGGGGCGGCCGAACTGTTTTTT. It specifies CASRGTGAAELFF.

This clonotype was detected many times. J is TRBJ1-2 and V is TRBV12-3 or TRBV12-4; D gene ambiguous. CDR3 size: 13 residues. Trimming took off 6 bases at V and 1 base at J, with 9 bases between the two ends. The CDR3 loop is CASSPHSNYGYTF. The CDR3 nucleotides read TGTGCCAGCAGCCCACACAGTAACTATGGCTACACCTTC.

There are many counts of this clonotype. This chain links TRBV4-3 with TRBJ1-2; no clear D. Trimming shortened V by 0 bases and J by 7 bases, and 12 bases separated the two germline ends. The CDR3 contains 14 residues. From germline, CDR1 is LGHNA and CDR2 YSLEER. The CDR3 DNA follows: TGCGCCAGCAGCCAAGAGGCTCAGCGTATTGGCTACACCTTC. It specifies CASSQEAQRIGYTF.

On this clonotype: With a much larger clone just one base away, this may be a read error. The chain uses TRBV11-2 and TRBJ2-3, with D tentatively TRBD2 (5 bases). This CDR3 contains 17 residues. Germline CDR1 is SGHAT and CDR2 is FQNNGV. V was trimmed by 5 bases and J by 1 base, leaving 19 bases between them. The chain's CDR3 is CASSTRSSWRGTDTQYF. The CDR3 nucleotides are TGTGCCAGCAGCACCAGGTCTAGCTGGCGGGGCACAGATACGCAGTATTTT.

This clonotype has a count of ten or more. This chain connects TRBV28 to TRBJ2-3; 8 bases align to TRBD2. The CDR3 length is 14 residues. Germline loops: CDR1 MDHEN, CDR2 SYDVKM. Trimming removed 6 bases from V and 0 bases from J; junction bases left unmatched: 2. The DNA of the CDR3 is TGTGCCAGCAGCCCGGGAGGGAGCACAGATACGCAGTATTTT. Amino acid sequence: CASSPGGSTDTQYF.

This clonotype has only a few counts. The chain uses TRBV6-2 or TRBV6-3 and TRBJ2-3, with D maybe TRBD2 (7 bases). Trimming removed 8 bases from V and 2 bases from J, with 23 bases in between. The CDR3 extends over 17 amino acids. Germline-derived CDR1 and CDR2 are MNHEY and SVGEGT. CDR3: CASSLLAAGHFTDTQYF. The CDR3 DNA follows: TGTGCCAGCTCCCTCTTGGCAGCGGGACATTTCACAGATACGCAGTATTTT.

This clonotype was seen at least ten times. The rearrangement links TRBV7-2 to TRBJ2-3; D not certain. Per the germline V gene, CDR1 is SGHTA and CDR2 is FQGNSA. V was pared by 0 bases and J by 0 bases, with 7 bases between. The CDR3 runs 15 residues. The CDR3 reads CASSLAVLSTDTQYF. The CDR3 region has the DNA TGTGCCAGCAGCTTAGCCGTTCTGAGCACAGATACGCAGTATTTT.

This clonotype was observed a few times. The chain links TRBV28 to TRBJ2-3; 9 positions agree with TRBD1. Germline assignment: CDR1 MDHEN and CDR2 SYDVKM. This CDR3 has 15 residues. V lost 4 bases, J lost 4 bases, and 6 bases stayed unmatched. CDR3 protein: CASSYRGRTADTQYF. The CDR3 DNA sequence: TGTGCCAGCAGTTACAGGGGGCGCACAGCAGATACGCAGTATTTT.

V is TRBV7-6 and J is TRBJ2-5; 14 positions match TRBD2. The CDR3 consists of 18 residues. The ends lost 5 bases at V and 5 bases at J; junction bases unmatched: 13. From germline, CDR1 is SGHVS and CDR2 FNYEAQ. The CDR3 region has the DNA TGTGCCAGCAGCCCCCACCCGACTAGCGGGAGGGCCCGGGAGACCCAGTACTTC. It yields the protein CASSPHPTSGRARETQYF.

The chain has TRBV30 and TRBJ2-3; perhaps TRBD2 as D (6 bases). Trimming stripped 4 bases from V and 3 bases from J, with 14 bases between. The CDR3 loop spans 14 amino acids. Germline CDR1 and CDR2: GTSNPN and SVGIG (reference sequence). CDR3 sequence: CAWNSRGGTDTQYF. CDR3 nucleotide sequence: TGTGCCTGGAATTCTAGGGGAGGTACAGATACGCAGTATTTT.

This clonotype was counted at least ten times. The chain couples TRBV7-2 to TRBJ2-1; D is possibly TRBD1 (5 bases). This CDR3 has 17 amino acids. The germline V and J ends were trimmed by 1 base and 2 bases, with 15 bases remaining between them. Per germline, CDR1 SGHTA and CDR2 FQGNSA. The CDR3 bases are TGTGCCAGCAGCTTAGTGGCAGGGATCCCCCCCTACAATGAGCAGTTCTTC. Translating gives CASSLVAGIPPYNEQFF.

This clonotype has more than one count but fewer than ten. V is TRBV4-2 and J is TRBJ2-1; 9 nucleotides agree with TRBD2. V lost 5 bases and J lost 3; bases outside the gene matches: 8. Germline lookup yields CDR1 LGHNA and CDR2 YNFKEQ. The CDR3 totals 16 residues. CDR3 bases: TGTGCCAGCAGCGGGCTCCTGACTAGCGGCTACAATGAGCAGTTCTTC. Amino acids: CASSGLLTSGYNEQFF.

The sample holds many counts of this clonotype. The rearrangement links TRBV7-8 to TRBJ2-3; possibly TRBD1 for D (7 bases). The CDR3 has 16 residues. Germline lookup yields CDR1 SGHVS and CDR2 FQNEAQ. Trimming took 3 bases from V and 0 from J, leaving 13 bases between them. DNA of the CDR3: TGTGCCAGCAGCTTTGGGGCAGGGGGGAGCACAGATACGCAGTATTTT. It specifies CASSFGAGGSTDTQYF. The full variable domain, in which reference TRBV7-8 and TRBJ2-3 provide the parts outside the CDR3, is GAGVSQSPRYKVAKRGQDVALRCDPISGHVSLFWYQQALGQGPEFLTYFQNEAQLDKSGLPSDRFFAERPEGSVSTLKIQRTQQEDSAVYLCASSFGAGGSTDTQYFGPGTRLTVL.

This clonotype was seen ten or more times. The chain combines TRBV29-1 with TRBJ2-1; 11 bases are shared with TRBD2. The CDR3 has 13 amino acids. After removal of 6 bases from V and 7 bases from J, the junction contained 5 bases not matched to a gene. Germline CDR1 reads SQVTM; CDR2 reads ANQGSEA. The CDR3 DNA sequence: TGCAGCGTGATACTAGCGGGAGATAATGAGCAGTTCTTC. It encodes CSVILAGDNEQFF.

This clonotype was seen a few times. The chain combines TRBV20-1 with TRBJ2-3; D ambiguous. The ends were cut back, 0 bases at V and 2 bases at J, with 12 bases in the middle. The CDR3 loop spans 15 amino acids. Germline-derived CDR1 and CDR2 are DFQATT and SNEGSKA (reference sequence). This chain's CDR3 is CSARDGSTSTDTQYF. The CDR3 coding sequence is TGCAGTGCTAGAGATGGTTCTACCTCCACAGATACGCAGTATTTT.